This T cell receptor beta chain emerged from a study of PD-L1 blockade in urothelial cancer. Overall study: About 85% of the roughly 30 patients were males with bladder-origin urothelial cancer. Blood was analyzed 3 weeks (second dose) and 6 weeks after treatment start. The median number of T cells present in blood samples was approximately 140,000.

Patients each gave 1 to 8 samples, pretreatment and on-treatment. The table came from immunoSEQ multiplex PCR; TCRdb's copy has only in-frame clones and leaves some out. This repertoire shows about 52,000 clones, roughly 80% found once; its top ten account for approximately 4%. This clone was recorded a few times. This CDR3 contains 16 residues. Per the germline V gene, CDR1 is SNHLY and CDR2 is FYNNEI. The V gene end was trimmed by 5 bases and the J gene end by 6 bases; junction bases not matched to a gene: 10. V gene TRBV2 combines with J gene TRBJ1-4; TRBD1 matches 9 bases. The TCR was taken from a man in his 70s with urothelial cancer. The sequencing used PBMCs, collected around atezolizumab (anti-PD-L1) treatment. The CDR3 loop is CASSRGTGTGYEKLFF. The CDR3 bases are TGTGCCAGCAGTCGAGGTACCGGGACAGGGTATGAAAAACTGTTTTTT.